This TCR beta chain comes out of a study of blood T cells in healthy people across ages (dated by TCRdb to between 2015 and 2017). Concerning the study at large: In model experiments, template switching captured roughly one uniquely barcoded TCR beta cDNA molecule for every two T cells. To track age-related changes in TCR beta repertoire diversity, the study relied on deep sequencing normalized with unique cDNA molecular identifiers. The donors were divided into four age groups: young (average around 16 years), middle-aged (approximately 42), aged (about 61) and long-lived (about 84). To avoid experimental bias, donors of different ages were spread randomly across the sequencing lanes. The study analyzed two additional independent replicas of 1 million unique cDNA reads from the same blood draw for two donors, one aged 18 to 30 and one aged 80 or older.

A remark on this clonotype: Its antigen is not yet known. One base away there is no much larger clone; base qualities are not given.

Trimming at the junction amounts to 2 bases on V and 3 bases on J, and the germline ends lie 7 bases apart. The cysteine opens and the phenylalanine closes a CDR3 of 13 amino acids. Solely the CDR3 DNA is kept, with 39 bases framed from the first base. The germline V gene sets CDR1 to KGHSH and CDR2 to LQKENI. The donors were roughly 38 Caucasian individuals from Russia, aged 6 to 90 years, who were systemically healthy. Each donor gave ten milliliters of peripheral blood, collected into EDTA-treated Vacutainer tubes. Ficoll-Paque density-gradient centrifugation was used to isolate PBMCs, with at least 6 million obtained per sample. Total RNA was extracted from PBMCs with Trizol reagent, with at least 6 micrograms obtained per sample. The percentages of naive CD45RAhigh/CD27high T cells were determined by flow cytometry on a PBMC aliquot from every donor. Library preparation employed 5' RACE. Instrument on record: Illumina HiSeq 2500. A second roughly 7 to 12 cycle PCR used a sample-barcoded 5' primer and a J-beta primer mix. A unique molecular identifier was introduced onto each TCR beta cDNA molecule by a template-switch 5' adaptor carrying 12 random nucleotides. Each sample yielded at least 2.5 million CDR3-containing paired-end reads. The Mint cDNA synthesis kit, primed by a TRBC-specific oligonucleotide, was used to synthesize first-strand cDNA from all RNA. Following uracil-DNA glycosylase treatment, a first 18-cycle PCR with universal primers M1SS and BC2_uni_R was performed on all cDNA. The authors' analysis ran thus. For normalization, 1 million high-quality reads were randomly selected from each sample, with every read carrying a distinct molecular identifier. Instead of being binned into consensus sequences, reads with shared molecular identifiers were discarded. MiTCR, with a Q25 quality threshold and the strictest error-elimination algorithm, was used for CDR3 identification, clonotype clustering and error correction. Lower-bound total TCR beta diversity was estimated with a nonparametric unseen species model using Euler transformation. TCRdb's own reprocessing of the public reads used fastp at Q25 and MiXCR and kept productive beta chains. All rows with the same CDR3 protein become a single entry with the most common DNA and genes. What appears here as the V and J calls and clone size reflects TCRdb's work, not the paper's. Here the sample has around 1,500,000 distinct CDR3 sequences; 25% to 30% occur a single time. The ten most abundant clones make up over 7% of the sample.

Points the paper makes about the study in general: A strong correlation was found between observed TCR beta diversity and the percentage of naive T cells measured by flow cytometry. Estimates of total diversity from one million sequenced T cells were regarded as lower bounds and underestimates. Compared with the aged group, the long-lived group had more naive CD4+ T cells, fewer expanded clones and increased TCR diversity, suggesting age selection. The CMV infection status of donors was not known, potentially confounding age-related changes in expanded clonotypes. Bulk unsorted PBMC profiling prevented conclusive comparison of naive and antigen-experienced compartments. As age increased, observed TCR beta diversity per million T cells dropped in a roughly linear way, and a significant reduction was already evident by age 40.

The rearrangement joined TRBV18 to TRBJ1-1, with a tentative D gene TRBD1 over 5 matching bases. This clonotype was obtained from a woman aged 30 to 39 in good health. Sequencing was performed on blood. CDR3 sequence: CASSPSTDTEAFF. The sequenced DNA: TGTGCCAGCTCACCATCGACAGACACTGAAGCTTTCTTT.